The sequence of this T cell receptor beta chain was determined in a study of T cells in Graves' hyperthyroidism and ophthalmopathy. Whole-study results and caveats: Ophthalmopathy could be told apart from stable hyperthyroidism with a 13 V-J model. Among thyroid clonotypes expanded above 0.001, most also appeared in blood.

Amplified regions were TCR beta CDR3 sequences from RNA transcripts. HTBI primers drove first-round RT-PCR of the TCR CDR3. In TCRdb, the multiplex PCR reads were re-called with MiXCR into one record per CDR3 protein. The sample yields 540,000 or so distinct CDR3 sequences, roughly 46% seen once. The J segment lost 6 bases and the V segment lost 10 bases, leaving 3 bases of the junction unmatched. The germline gives CDR1 SGHNT, CDR2 YYREEE (reference sequence). This CDR3 is built from 11 residues. The diagnoses drew upon clinical symptoms, serum thyroxine and TRAb, thyroid ultrasound and orbital computed tomography. Ten or more counts support this clonotype. The target antigen is unknown.

Material: peripheral blood or thyroid tissue (not recorded which). The V call is TRBV5-4, the J call TRBJ2-2, with 7 bases that match TRBD2. This receptor was taken from an adult woman with Graves' disease, either hyperthyroidism or ophthalmopathy (not recorded which). CDR3 DNA: TGTGCCCTGGGGGGGGCCGGGGAGCTGTTTTTT. Protein sequence: CALGGAGELFF.